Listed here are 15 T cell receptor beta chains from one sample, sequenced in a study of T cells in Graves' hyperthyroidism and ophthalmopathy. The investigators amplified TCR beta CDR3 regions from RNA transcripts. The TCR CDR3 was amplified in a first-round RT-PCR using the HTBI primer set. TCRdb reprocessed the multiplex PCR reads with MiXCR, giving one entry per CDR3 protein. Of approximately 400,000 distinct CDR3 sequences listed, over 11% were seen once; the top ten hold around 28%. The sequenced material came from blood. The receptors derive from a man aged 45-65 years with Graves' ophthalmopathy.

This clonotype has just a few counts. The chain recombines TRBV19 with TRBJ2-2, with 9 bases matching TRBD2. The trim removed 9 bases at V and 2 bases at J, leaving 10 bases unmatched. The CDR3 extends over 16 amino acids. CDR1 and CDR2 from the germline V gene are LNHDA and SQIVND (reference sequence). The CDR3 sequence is CASGIVAGANTGELFF. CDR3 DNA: TGTGCCAGCGGGATAGTAGCGGGAGCCAACACCGGGGAGCTGTTTTTT.

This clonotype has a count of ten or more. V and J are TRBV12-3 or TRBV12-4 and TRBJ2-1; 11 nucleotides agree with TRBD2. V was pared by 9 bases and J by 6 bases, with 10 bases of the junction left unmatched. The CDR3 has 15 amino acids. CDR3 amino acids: CASYTTTSGTNEQFF. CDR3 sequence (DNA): TGTGCCAGTTATACTACGACTAGCGGGACCAATGAGCAGTTCTTC.

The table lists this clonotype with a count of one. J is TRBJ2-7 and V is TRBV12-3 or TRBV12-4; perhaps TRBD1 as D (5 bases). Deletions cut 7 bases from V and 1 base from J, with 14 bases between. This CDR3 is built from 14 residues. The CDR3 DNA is TGTGCCAGCAAGGCCTACAGGCTATCCTACGAGCAGTACTTC. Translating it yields CASKAYRLSYEQYF.

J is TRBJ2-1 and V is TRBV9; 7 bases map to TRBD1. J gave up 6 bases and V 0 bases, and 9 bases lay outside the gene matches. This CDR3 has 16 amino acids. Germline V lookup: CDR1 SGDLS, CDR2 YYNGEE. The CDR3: CASSVEVGQAGNEQFF. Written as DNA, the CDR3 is TGTGCCAGCAGCGTAGAAGTTGGACAGGCTGGCAATGAGCAGTTCTTC.

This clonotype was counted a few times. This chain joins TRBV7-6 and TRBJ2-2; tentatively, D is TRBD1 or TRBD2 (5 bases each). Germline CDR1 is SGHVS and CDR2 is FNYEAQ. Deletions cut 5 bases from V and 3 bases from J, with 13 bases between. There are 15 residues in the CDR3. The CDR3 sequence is CASSLSGAHTGELFF. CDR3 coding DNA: TGTGCCAGCAGCCTATCCGGGGCACACACCGGGGAGCTGTTTTTT.

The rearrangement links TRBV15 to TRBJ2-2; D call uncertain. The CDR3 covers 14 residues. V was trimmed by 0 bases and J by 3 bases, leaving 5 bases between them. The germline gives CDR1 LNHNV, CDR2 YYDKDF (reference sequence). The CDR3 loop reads CATSRDLDTGELFF. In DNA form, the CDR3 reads TGTGCCACCAGCAGAGATCTTGACACCGGGGAGCTGTTTTTT. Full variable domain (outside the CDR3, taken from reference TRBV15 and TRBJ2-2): DAMVIQNPRYQVTQFGKPVTLSCSQTLNHNVMYWYQQKSSQAPKLLFHYYDKDFNNEADTPDNFQSRRPNTSFCFLDIRSPGLGDTAMYLCATSRDLDTGELFFGEGSRLTVL.

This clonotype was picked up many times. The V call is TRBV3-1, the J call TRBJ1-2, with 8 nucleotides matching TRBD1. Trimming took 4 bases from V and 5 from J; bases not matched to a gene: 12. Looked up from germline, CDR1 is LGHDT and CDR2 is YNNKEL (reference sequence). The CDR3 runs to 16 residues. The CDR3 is CASSPLAGRGPYGYTF. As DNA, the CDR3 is TGTGCCAGCAGCCCTCTAGCGGGCAGGGGGCCTTATGGCTACACCTTC.

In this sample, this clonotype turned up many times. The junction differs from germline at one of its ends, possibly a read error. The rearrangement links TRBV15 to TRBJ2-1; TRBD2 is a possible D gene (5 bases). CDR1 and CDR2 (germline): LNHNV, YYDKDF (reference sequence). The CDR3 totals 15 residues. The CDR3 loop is CATSRGGSARNQQFF. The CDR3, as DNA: TGTGCCACCAGCAGAGGTGGTAGCGCTCGCAATCAGCAGTTCTTC.

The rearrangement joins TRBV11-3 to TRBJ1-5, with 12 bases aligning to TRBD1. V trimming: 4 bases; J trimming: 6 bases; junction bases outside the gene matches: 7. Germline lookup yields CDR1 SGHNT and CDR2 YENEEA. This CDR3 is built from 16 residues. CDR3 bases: TGTGCCAGCAGCTCTCCGGGACAGGGGGCATTTCAGCCCCAGCATTTT. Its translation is CASSSPGQGAFQPQHF.

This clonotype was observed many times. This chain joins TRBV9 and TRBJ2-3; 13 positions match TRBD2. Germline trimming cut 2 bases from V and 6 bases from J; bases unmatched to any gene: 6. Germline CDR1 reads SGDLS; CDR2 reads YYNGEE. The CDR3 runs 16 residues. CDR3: CASSVGTSGAWDTQYF. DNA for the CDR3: TGTGCCAGCAGCGTCGGGACTAGCGGGGCTTGGGATACGCAGTATTTT.

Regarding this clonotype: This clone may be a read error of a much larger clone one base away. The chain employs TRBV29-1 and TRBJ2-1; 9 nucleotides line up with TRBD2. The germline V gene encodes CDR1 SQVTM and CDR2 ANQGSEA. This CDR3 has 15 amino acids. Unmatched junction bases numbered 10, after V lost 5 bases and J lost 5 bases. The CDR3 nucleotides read TGCAGCGTTATCGGGGGACTAGCTGGGGACAATGAGCAGTTCTTC. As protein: CSVIGGLAGDNEQFF.

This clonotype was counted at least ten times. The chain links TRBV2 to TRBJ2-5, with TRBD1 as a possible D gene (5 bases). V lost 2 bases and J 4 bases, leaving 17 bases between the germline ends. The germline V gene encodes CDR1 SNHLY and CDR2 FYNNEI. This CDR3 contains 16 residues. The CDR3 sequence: CASSERQGSFSETQYF. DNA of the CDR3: TGTGCCAGCAGTGAACGCCAGGGTTCTTTCTCAGAGACCCAGTACTTC.

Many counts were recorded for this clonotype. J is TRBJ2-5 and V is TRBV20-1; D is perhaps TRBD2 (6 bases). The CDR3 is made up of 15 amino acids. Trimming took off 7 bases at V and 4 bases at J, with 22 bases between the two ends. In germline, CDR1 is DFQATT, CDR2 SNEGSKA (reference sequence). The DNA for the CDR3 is TGCAGTGGCATCCCCCGGAGGGGAGCCGGAGAGACCCAGTACTTC. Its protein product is CSGIPRRGAGETQYF.

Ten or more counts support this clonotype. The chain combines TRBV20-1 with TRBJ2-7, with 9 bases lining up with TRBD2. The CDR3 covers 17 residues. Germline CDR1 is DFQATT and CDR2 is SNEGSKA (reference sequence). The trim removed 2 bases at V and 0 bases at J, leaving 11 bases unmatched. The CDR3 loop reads CSARLLRGSGSSYEQYF. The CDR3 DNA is TGCAGTGCTAGACTGCTCCGGGGTAGCGGGAGCTCCTACGAGCAGTACTTC.

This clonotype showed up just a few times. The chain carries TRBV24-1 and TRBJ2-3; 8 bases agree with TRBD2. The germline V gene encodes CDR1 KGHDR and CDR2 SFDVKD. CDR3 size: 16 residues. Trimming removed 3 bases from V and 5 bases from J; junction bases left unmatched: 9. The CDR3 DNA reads TGTGCCACCAGTGATCCGAGCGGGAGAGTAGGAGATACGCAGTATTTT. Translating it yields CATSDPSGRVGDTQYF.